This T cell receptor beta chain originates from a study of blood T cell repertoires in COVID-19. The CDR3 spans 16 residues. V was clipped by 3 bases and J by 0 bases, with 12 bases between them. The germline CDR1 and CDR2 sequences are SGHAT and FQNNGV. This clone was seen a few times. Only in-frame clones appear in the TCRdb table, and some are missing; sequencing was by immunoSEQ multiplex PCR. The sample holds a few hundred thousand clones, 86% seen once. The material sequenced was peripheral blood. J is TRBJ2-1 and V is TRBV11-2; maybe TRBD2 (6 bases). The sequence was obtained from a woman younger than 45 with active or convalescent COVID-19. CDR3 in amino acids: CASSFRGDSSYNEQFF. In nucleotides, the CDR3 is TGTGCCAGCAGCTTCCGCGGGGATAGCTCCTACAATGAGCAGTTCTTC.